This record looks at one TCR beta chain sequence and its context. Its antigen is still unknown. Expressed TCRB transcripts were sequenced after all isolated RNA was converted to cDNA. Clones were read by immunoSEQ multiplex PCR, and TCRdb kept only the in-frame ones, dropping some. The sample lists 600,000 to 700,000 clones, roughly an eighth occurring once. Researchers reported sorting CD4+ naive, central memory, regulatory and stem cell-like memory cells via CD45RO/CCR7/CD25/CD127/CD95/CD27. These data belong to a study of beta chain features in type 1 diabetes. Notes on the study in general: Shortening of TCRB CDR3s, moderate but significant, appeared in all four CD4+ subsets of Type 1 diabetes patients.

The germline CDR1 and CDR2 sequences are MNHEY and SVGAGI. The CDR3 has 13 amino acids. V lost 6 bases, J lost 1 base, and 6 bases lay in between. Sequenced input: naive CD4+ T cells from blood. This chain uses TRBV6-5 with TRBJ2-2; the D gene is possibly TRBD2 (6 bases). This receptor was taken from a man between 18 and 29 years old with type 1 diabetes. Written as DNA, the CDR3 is TGTGCCAGCAGCGGGGGGAACACCGGGGAGCTGTTTTTT. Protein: CASSGGNTGELFF.